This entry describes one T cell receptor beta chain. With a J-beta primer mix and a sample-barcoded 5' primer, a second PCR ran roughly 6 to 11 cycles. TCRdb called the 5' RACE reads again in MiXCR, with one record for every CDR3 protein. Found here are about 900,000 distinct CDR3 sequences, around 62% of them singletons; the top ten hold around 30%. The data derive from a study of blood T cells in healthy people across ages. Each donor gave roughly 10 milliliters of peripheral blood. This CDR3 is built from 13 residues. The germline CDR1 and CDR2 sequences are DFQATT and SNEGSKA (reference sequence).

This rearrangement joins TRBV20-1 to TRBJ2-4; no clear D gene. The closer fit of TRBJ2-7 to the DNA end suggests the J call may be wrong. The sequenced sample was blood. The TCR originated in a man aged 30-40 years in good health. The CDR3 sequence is CSAARTVQHEQYF. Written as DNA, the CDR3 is TGCAGTGCTGCACGGACGGTTCAACACGAGCAGTACTTC.